A selection of T cell receptor beta chains follows, all from one sample in a study of T cell responses to AZD1222 COVID-19 vaccine. The data were produced by immunoSEQ multiplex PCR, yet TCRdb's version contains in-frame clones alone and is incomplete. The sample's table shows about 140,000 clones. The sample taken for sequencing was peripheral blood. The receptors shown here come from an adult in good health. The conserved cysteine and the conserved F or W are not part of the CDR3 here.

v_call: TRBV19
j_call: TRBJ1-1
cdr3_aa: ASRGQGAEAF

v_call: TRBV12-2
j_call: TRBJ1-5
cdr3_aa: ASRFTPRSGERFRQPQH

v_call: TRBV28
j_call: TRBJ1-4
cdr3_aa: ASCTGGLCEKLF

v_call: TRBV6-5
j_call: TRBJ1-1
cdr3_aa: ASSSDRGVKAF

v_call: TRBV2
j_call: TRBJ1-2
cdr3_aa: ASRRQGGYT

v_call: TRBV3-1/TRBV3-2
j_call: TRBJ2-1
cdr3_aa: ASSRGGTHNEQF

v_call: TRBV18
j_call: TRBJ1-3
cdr3_aa: ASSPRGQDDSGNTIY

v_call: TRBV5-1
j_call: TRBJ1-6
cdr3_aa: ASSLDAGARGDNSPLH

v_call: TRBV7-6
j_call: TRBJ2-3
cdr3_aa: ASSFGTPGGTQY

v_call: TRBV9
j_call: TRBJ1-2
cdr3_aa: ASSVGRGGGGYT

v_call: TRBV3-1/TRBV3-2
j_call: TRBJ2-1
cdr3_aa: ASSHGTSEEQF

v_call: TRBV6-4
j_call: TRBJ2-2
cdr3_aa: ASNIYTGELF

v_call: TRBV30
j_call: TRBJ1-5
cdr3_aa: AWSRGASSNQPQH

v_call: TRBV7-7
j_call: TRBJ1-6
cdr3_aa: ASSLNGATSNSPLH

v_call: TRBV5-1
j_call: TRBJ2-5
cdr3_aa: ASSLGVTSGQETQY

v_call: TRBV30
j_call: TRBJ2-2
cdr3_aa: AWSVLGGGWGTGELF

v_call: TRBV6-6
j_call: TRBJ1-2
cdr3_aa: ASSDRQAGYGYT

v_call: TRBV29-1
j_call: TRBJ2-5
cdr3_aa: SVGVRGSPETQY

v_call: TRBV15
j_call: TRBJ1-3
cdr3_aa: ATSRNGPGSSGNTIY

v_call: TRBV28
j_call: TRBJ1-2
cdr3_aa: ASSFSEGGVEGYT

v_call: TRBV7-2
j_call: TRBJ2-1
cdr3_aa: ASSLVAGGLNEQF

v_call: TRBV5-1
j_call: TRBJ2-2
cdr3_aa: ASSQGLAGTGELF

v_call: TRBV7-2
j_call: TRBJ2-3
cdr3_aa: ASSLLRGSTDTQY

v_call: TRBV6-5
j_call: TRBJ1-5
cdr3_aa: ASTLHRDQH

v_call: TRBV7-8
j_call: TRBJ1-6
cdr3_aa: ASSLKEVNSPLH

v_call: TRBV11-3
j_call: TRBJ2-3
cdr3_aa: ASSLGRGGPRTDTQY

v_call: TRBV7-9
j_call: TRBJ1-6
cdr3_aa: ASSPSGGYNSPLH

v_call: TRBV6-2/TRBV6-3
j_call: TRBJ1-2
cdr3_aa: ASRYGTAGYGYT

v_call: TRBV4-3
j_call: TRBJ2-7
cdr3_aa: ASSQDGLDRGYEQY